This TCR beta chain emerged from a study of human T cells and chemical hapten exposure. Notes on the study in general: Once DPC sensitization occurred, TCRs above 1 in 1000 frequency showed no change.

For this clonotype: No antigen is known for it.

Germline V lookup: CDR1 WNHNN, CDR2 SYGVQD (reference sequence). The CDR3 sequence is 15 residues long. Trimming left V 6 bases short and J 2 bases short, with 16 bases between. Time point defined: patch test 2, 6 weeks after DPC sensitization. Treatment indicated: therapeutic diphenylcyclopropenone sensitization with weekly scalp DPC. TCRdb reanalysed the RACE reads using MiXCR and keeps one entry per CDR3 protein. The sample has around 75,000 distinct CDR3 sequences, over 9% seen once. This sequence joins TRBV10-1 and TRBJ2-5; perhaps TRBD2 as D (6 bases). The sample in question was whole blood, obtained in connection with sensitization to the hapten diphenylcyclopropenone (DPC). This sequence was found in a woman in her fifties or sixties with alopecia areata. Some clones in this sample may be carry-over from other donors' samples. CDR3 sequence: CASSTLEGGQETQYF. The CDR3, as DNA: TGCGCCAGCAGCACTCTGGAGGGAGGACAAGAGACCCAGTACTTC.